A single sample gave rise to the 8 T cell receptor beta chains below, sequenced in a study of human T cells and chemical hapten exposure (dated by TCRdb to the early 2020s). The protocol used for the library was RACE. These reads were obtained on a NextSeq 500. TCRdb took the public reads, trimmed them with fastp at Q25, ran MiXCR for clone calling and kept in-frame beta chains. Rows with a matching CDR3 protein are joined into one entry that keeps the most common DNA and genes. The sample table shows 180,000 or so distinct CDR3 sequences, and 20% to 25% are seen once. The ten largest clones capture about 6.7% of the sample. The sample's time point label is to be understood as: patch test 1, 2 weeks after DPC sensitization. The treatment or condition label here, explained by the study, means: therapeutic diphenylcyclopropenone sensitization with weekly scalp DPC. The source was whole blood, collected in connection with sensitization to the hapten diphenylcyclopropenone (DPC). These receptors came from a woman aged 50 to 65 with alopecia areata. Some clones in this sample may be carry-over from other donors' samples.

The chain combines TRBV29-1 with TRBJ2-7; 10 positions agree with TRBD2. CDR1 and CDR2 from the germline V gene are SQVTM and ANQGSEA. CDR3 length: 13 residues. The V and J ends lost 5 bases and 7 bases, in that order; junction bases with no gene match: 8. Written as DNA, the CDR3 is TGCAGCGTTAATCCAGCGGGAGGGCCAGAGCAGTACTTC. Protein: CSVNPAGGPEQYF.

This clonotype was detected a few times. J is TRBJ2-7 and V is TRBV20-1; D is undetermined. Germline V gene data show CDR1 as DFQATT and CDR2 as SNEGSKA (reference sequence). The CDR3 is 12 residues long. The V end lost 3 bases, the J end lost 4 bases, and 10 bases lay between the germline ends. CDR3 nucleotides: TGCAGTGCTAGGGTGGACGTTTACGAGCAGTACTTC. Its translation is CSARVDVYEQYF.

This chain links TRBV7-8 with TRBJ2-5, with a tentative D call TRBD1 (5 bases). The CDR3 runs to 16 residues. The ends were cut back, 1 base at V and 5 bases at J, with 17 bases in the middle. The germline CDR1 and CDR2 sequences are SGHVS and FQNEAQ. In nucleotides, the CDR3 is TGTGCCAGCAGCTTAGTGACAGTAGCTCGGCAGGAGACCCAGTACTTC. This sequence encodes CASSLVTVARQETQYF. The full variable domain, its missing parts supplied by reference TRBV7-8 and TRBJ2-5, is GAGVSQSPRYKVAKRGQDVALRCDPISGHVSLFWYQQALGQGPEFLTYFQNEAQLDKSGLPSDRFFAERPEGSVSTLKIQRTQQEDSAVYLCASSLVTVARQETQYFGPGTRLLVL.

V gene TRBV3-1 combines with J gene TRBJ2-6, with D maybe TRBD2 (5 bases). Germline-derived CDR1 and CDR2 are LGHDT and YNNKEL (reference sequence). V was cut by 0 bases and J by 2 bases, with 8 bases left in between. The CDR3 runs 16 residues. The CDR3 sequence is CASSQDSGTGANVLTF. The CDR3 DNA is TGTGCCAGCAGCCAAGACTCGGGGACTGGGGCCAACGTCCTGACTTTC.

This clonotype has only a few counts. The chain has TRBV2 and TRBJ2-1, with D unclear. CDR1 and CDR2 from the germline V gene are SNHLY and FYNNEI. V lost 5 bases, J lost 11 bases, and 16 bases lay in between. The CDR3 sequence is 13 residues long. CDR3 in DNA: TGTGCCAGCAGTTCGACTTACCAGTCGCAGCAGTTCTTC. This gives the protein CASSSTYQSQQFF.

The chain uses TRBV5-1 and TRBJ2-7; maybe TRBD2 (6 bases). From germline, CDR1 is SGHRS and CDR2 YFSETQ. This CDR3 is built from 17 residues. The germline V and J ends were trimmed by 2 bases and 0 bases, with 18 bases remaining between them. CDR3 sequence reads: CASSLVSGGISSYEQYF. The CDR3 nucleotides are TGCGCCAGCAGCTTAGTATCTGGCGGGATAAGCTCCTACGAGCAGTACTTC.

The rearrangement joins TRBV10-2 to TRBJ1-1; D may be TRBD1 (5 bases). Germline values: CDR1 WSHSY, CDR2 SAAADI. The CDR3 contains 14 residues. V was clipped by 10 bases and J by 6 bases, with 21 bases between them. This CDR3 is CATHRGAAMPEAFF. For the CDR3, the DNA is TGCGCCACCCACCGTGGGGCGGCCATGCCTGAAGCTTTCTTT.

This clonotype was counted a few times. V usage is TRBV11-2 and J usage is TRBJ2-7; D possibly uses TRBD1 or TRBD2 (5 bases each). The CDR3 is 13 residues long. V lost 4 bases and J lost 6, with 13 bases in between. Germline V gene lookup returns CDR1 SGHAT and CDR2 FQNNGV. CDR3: CASSSRGPGEQYF. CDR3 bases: TGTGCCAGCAGCTCAAGGGGACCTGGCGAGCAGTACTTC.